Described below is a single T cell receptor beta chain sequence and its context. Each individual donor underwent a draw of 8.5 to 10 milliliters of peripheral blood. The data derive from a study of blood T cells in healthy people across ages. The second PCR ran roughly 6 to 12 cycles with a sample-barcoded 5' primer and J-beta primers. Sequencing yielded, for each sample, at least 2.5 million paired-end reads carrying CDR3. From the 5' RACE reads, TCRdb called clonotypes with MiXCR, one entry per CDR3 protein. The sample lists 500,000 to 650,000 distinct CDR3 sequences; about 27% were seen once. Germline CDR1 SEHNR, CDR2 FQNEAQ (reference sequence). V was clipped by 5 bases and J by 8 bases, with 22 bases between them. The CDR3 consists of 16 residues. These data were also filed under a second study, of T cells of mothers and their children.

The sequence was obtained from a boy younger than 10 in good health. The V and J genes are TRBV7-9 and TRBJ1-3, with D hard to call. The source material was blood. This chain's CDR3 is CASSPWEAGTSDTIYF. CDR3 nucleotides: TGTGCCAGCAGCCCCTGGGAGGCAGGTACTTCGGACACCATATATTTT.